Each of the 5 T cell receptor beta chains below was sequenced from the same sample in a study of cytomegalovirus exposure and HLA in healthy donors. Both 60 Vbeta primers and 13 Jbeta primers went into the PCR. The method was immunoSEQ multiplex PCR; TCRdb's version includes in-frame clones alone and lacks a portion of them. This sample's table reports around 130,000 clones. Sequencing was performed on PBMCs. These receptors came from a woman aged 55-75 years in good health and CMV-seronegative.

Points on this clone: A read error may produce the germline difference seen at one junction end. This chain's CDR3 is CAISPLSPGLPLHPGF. The CDR3 DNA follows: TGTGCCATCTCGCCCTTAAGCCCGGGACTCCCTCTTCATCCGGGCTTT. The gene calls are TRBV7-8 and TRBJ2-3; D might be TRBD2 (6 bases). The CDR3 runs to 16 residues. The V gene's germline CDR1 is SGHVS and CDR2 FQNEAQ. Full variable domain (missing parts from reference TRBV7-8 and TRBJ2-3): GAGVSQSPRYKVAKRGQDVALRCDPISGHVSLFWYQQALGQGPEFLTYFQNEAQLDKSGLPSDRFFAERPEGSVSTLKIQRTQQEDSAVYLCAISPLSPGLPLHPGFGPGTRLTVL.

The J gene is TRBJ2-1, the V gene TRBV10-2; possible D gene TRBD1, 5 bases. This CDR3 contains 13 residues. V gave up 3 bases and J gave up 2 bases, with 5 bases separating them. The V gene's germline CDR1 is WSHSY and CDR2 SAAADI. The CDR3 reads CASSEGAYNEQFF. CDR3 coding DNA: TGCGCCAGCAGTGAAGGGGCCTACAATGAGCAGTTCTTC.

The chain joins TRBV28 to TRBJ1-3; no firm D call. The CDR3 extends over 13 amino acids. V lost 7 bases to trimming and J lost 7 bases, with 14 bases between them. From germline, CDR1 is MDHEN and CDR2 SYDVKM. The CDR3 sequence: CASNPTGWNTIYF. The CDR3 bases are TGTGCCAGCAATCCGACCGGGTGGAACACCATATATTTT.

The chain uses TRBV5-4 and TRBJ2-5, with 9 bases that match TRBD1. The CDR3 is made up of 17 amino acids. Germline V gives CDR1 SGHNT, CDR2 YYREEE (reference sequence). V shed 4 bases and J 2 bases; nucleotides not matched to a gene: 12. The CDR3 DNA is TGTGCCAGCAGCACCTCCGGGACAGGGTTCGTTCAAGAGACCCAGTACTTC. Encoded protein: CASSTSGTGFVQETQYF.

The V and J genes are TRBV6-4 and TRBJ2-3; 13 bases are a match to TRBD2. CDR1 is MRHNA, CDR2 SNTAGT, per germline. The V gene end was trimmed by 0 bases and the J gene end by 0 bases; junction bases not matched to a gene: 3. The CDR3 sequence is 18 residues long. The CDR3 region has the DNA TGTGCCAGCAGTGACTCGACTAGCGGGGGGTTGAGCACAGATACGCAGTATTTT. This sequence encodes CASSDSTSGGLSTDTQYF.